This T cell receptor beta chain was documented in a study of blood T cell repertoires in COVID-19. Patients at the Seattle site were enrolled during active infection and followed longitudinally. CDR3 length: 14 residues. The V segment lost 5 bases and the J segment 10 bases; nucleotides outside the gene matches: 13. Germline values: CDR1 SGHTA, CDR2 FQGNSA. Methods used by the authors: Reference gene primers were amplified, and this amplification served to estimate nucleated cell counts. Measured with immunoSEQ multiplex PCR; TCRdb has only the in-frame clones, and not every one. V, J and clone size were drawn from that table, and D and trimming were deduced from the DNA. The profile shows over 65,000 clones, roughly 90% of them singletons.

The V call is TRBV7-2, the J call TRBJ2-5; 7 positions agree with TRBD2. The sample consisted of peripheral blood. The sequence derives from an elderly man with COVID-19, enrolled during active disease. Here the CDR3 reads CASSPEGRGRDQYF. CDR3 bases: TGTGCCAGCAGCCCTGAAGGGAGGGGTAGGGACCAGTACTTC.